The rows below give T cell receptor beta chains drawn from one sample of a study of T-cell reconstitution after alpha-beta-depleted transplantation in children. TCRdb re-derived calls from the PCR reads in MiXCR, one entry per CDR3 protein. The sample has about 980,000 distinct CDR3 sequences, under 30% seen once. The source material was PBMCs, mostly from graft donor cells, sampled 360 days after TCRalphabeta/CD19-depleted stem cell transplant. Receptor source: a boy less than two years old who had a stem cell transplant for SCID, so the T cells may come from the graft donor. CDR3s include the opening cysteine and the closing phenylalanine or tryptophan. A D gene is named only where the DNA matches it firmly. Rows may omit the clone size; those that give it use once, few, many or a size class.

j_call	clone_size	v_call	d_call	cdr3_aa
TRBJ2-3	few	TRBV10-3	TRBD2	CAISPLEIAGADTQYF
TRBJ1-2	-	TRBV5-1	-	CASSGEGYGYTF
TRBJ1-5	-	TRBV4-2	-	CASSQVGGPNQPQHF
TRBJ2-1	-	TRBV27	-	CASGGGRLYNEQFF
TRBJ1-5	few	TRBV24-1	-	CATSDSGRGNQPQHF
TRBJ1-6	few	TRBV11-2	-	CASSWEGLNSPLHF
TRBJ2-1	many	TRBV5-1	TRBD1	CASRGQGQYNEQFF
TRBJ2-7	few	TRBV20-1	-	CSARRDRDGPYEQYF
TRBJ1-6	few	TRBV6-1	-	CASSPGHWNSPLHF
TRBJ1-1	many	TRBV29-1	-	CSVEDLPF
TRBJ2-3	few	TRBV12-3/TRBV12-4	-	CASSFYGGTDTQYF
TRBJ1-5	few	TRBV6-2/TRBV6-3	-	CASSPDGVPNQPQHF
TRBJ2-3	-	TRBV20-1	TRBD2	CSAMGRGTDTQYF
TRBJ2-5	once	TRBV29-1	-	CSVVWLPETQYF